This is a list of T cell receptor beta chains from one sample in a study of beta chain features in type 1 diabetes. The data were produced by immunoSEQ multiplex PCR, yet TCRdb's version contains in-frame clones alone and is incomplete. The data hold fewer than 500,000 clones, with around 13% observed a single time. The specimen sequenced was naive CD4+ T cells from blood. All receptors derive from a man aged 25 to 40 in good health. The conserved cysteine and the conserved F or W are not part of the CDR3 here. The order of the fields is CDR3 length, D gene, J gene, V gene, CDR3 protein. A D gene is named only where the DNA matches it firmly.

10	.	TRBJ1-2	TRBV5-1	ASSLARGGYT
15	.	TRBJ1-1	TRBV29-1	SVEDLGSWYSTAEAF
14	.	TRBJ2-7	TRBV27	ASSLSYVGSSYEQY
9	.	TRBJ2-3	TRBV7-2	ASSFTDTQY
12	.	TRBJ1-5	TRBV19	ASSGVYSNQPQH
11	.	TRBJ1-2	TRBV18	ASSEIPGPGYT
8	.	TRBJ2-3	TRBV29-1	SVLTDTQY
11	.	TRBJ2-1	TRBV5-5	ASSYPGNNEQF
17	.	TRBJ2-3	TRBV7-9	ASSFGRSTRILNTDTQY
16	TRBD1	TRBJ2-6	TRBV5-4	ASSVVRQGVSGANVLT
11	.	TRBJ2-1	TRBV7-2	ASSVTGYNEQF
11	TRBD2	TRBJ2-5	TRBV9	ASSSIAGETQY